The table lists the clone carrying this T cell receptor beta chain with a count of one. The target antigen is unknown. This CDR3 comprises 17 residues. The germline V gene encodes CDR1 KGHSH and CDR2 LQKENI. V lost 3 bases to trimming and J lost 6 bases; unmatched junction nucleotides: 7. The record originates from a study of T cell responses to AZD1222 COVID-19 vaccine. General observations from the study: Sampled repertoires all dated from after the peak T cell response.

TCRdb's table, derived via immunoSEQ multiplex PCR, lists solely in-frame clones and lacks some. The sample yields around 160,000 clones, roughly 91% seen once. This rearrangement joins TRBV18 to TRBJ2-2, with TRBD2 identical over 13 bases. This clonotype was obtained from an adult in good health. The input for sequencing was peripheral blood, taken on day 0 of AZD1222 vaccination. The CDR3 nucleotides are TGTGCCAGCTCACCCTACCGGACTAGCGGGAGACCCGGGGAGCTGTTTTTT. This sequence encodes CASSPYRTSGRPGELFF.